This TCR beta chain was identified during a study of T cell repertoires in cytomegalovirus infection. As for the study in general: Both CMV infection and a matching HLA type were indicated by public TCR beta signatures.

TCRdb called the reads again in MiXCR, with one record for every CDR3 protein. In the table there are about 600,000 distinct CDR3 sequences, approximately 25% of which are singletons. Overall study results and limits: HLA-C-restricted, CMV-specific TCR beta clonotypes were dominant ex vivo. Carriage of CMV together with the relevant HLA was identifiable through cumulative public TCR beta family frequency.

Many counts were recorded for this clonotype. Its target is unknown. The specimen was CD8+ T cells from PBMCs. This TCR derives from a human donor in good health (CMV status not recorded). Some clones in this sample may be carry-over from other donors' samples.

Written as DNA, the CDR3 is TGTGCCAGCAGTTTATTCCCTAGCGGGGCCCAAGAGACCCAGTACTTC. Translation gives CASSLFPSGAQETQYF. The chain recombines TRBV28 with TRBJ2-5; 9 bases match TRBD2. Germline assignment: CDR1 MDHEN and CDR2 SYDVKM. Trimming took 1 base from V and 1 from J; bases not matched to a gene: 4. This CDR3 is built from 16 residues.